The entry below describes one T cell receptor beta chain. This sample stems from a study of sequential checkpoint blockade in melanoma. The wider study: Arm A got nivolumab then ipilimumab; arm B the reverse, 1:1.

Data came from immunoSEQ multiplex PCR; TCRdb stores just in-frame clones and leaves some out. This table holds 30,000 to 35,000 clones, approximately 81% found once. Treatment meaning: randomized to nivolumab then ipilimumab (arm A) or the reverse (arm B). None of the patients previously received DNA-damaging chemotherapy. Live CD3+CD8+ CD19− CD56− cells were sorted from PBMCs. Germline V gene lookup returns CDR1 MDHEN and CDR2 SYDVKM. V lost 3 bases and J lost 4; bases outside the gene matches: 0. The CDR3 contains 12 residues. The receptor's source is a human donor with melanoma. The chain couples TRBV28 to TRBJ2-7, with 7 bases aligning to TRBD2. This material consisted of CD8+ T cells sorted from blood (inferred from file names), taken from a patient given nivolumab and ipilimumab in sequence. CDR3 loop: CASSLRGYEQYF. The CDR3 bases are TGTGCCAGCAGTTTGCGGGGGTACGAGCAGTACTTC.